This T cell receptor (beta chain) was sequenced in a study of immune cell composition in non-small cell lung cancer. Clones were sequenced by immunoSEQ multiplex PCR, and TCRdb holds only the in-frame ones, with some missing. The sample carries about 10,000 clones, around 60% recorded once. DNA was extracted from unsorted cell suspensions stored frozen. Trimming cost V 5 bases and J 7 bases, with 15 bases left between them. In germline, CDR1 is MNHEY, CDR2 SVGAGI. The CDR3 is 13 amino acids. Sequencing was done on a sample of lung tumor tissue. The source of this sequence is a human donor with non-small cell lung cancer. V gene TRBV6-5 combines with J gene TRBJ2-7, with D maybe TRBD1 (6 bases). The CDR3 region is CASSLLWGQEQYF. The CDR3 DNA sequence: TGTGCCAGCAGTCTCCTTTGGGGGCAAGAGCAGTACTTC.